A single T cell receptor (beta chain) is shown here with its context. As yet, its antigen is unknown. An end of the junction does not agree with germline; a read error may underlie this. Unique molecular identifiers were carried by the TCR beta cDNA libraries. MiXCR, applied by TCRdb to the PCR reads, yields one record per CDR3 protein. Among about 500,000 distinct CDR3 sequences listed, approximately 46% were seen once. The sample is drawn from a study of post-analysis software for immune sequencing data. About the research overall: Relapsing-remitting, secondary progressive and progressive-relapsing forms of multiple sclerosis all featured among disease courses. Regarding the study as a whole: There were five TRBV segments more frequent in patients than controls, and TRBV5-6, TRBV5-1 and TRBV20-1 were among them.

CDR1 is SGHAT and CDR2 is FQNNGV in the germline V gene. The CDR3 contains 12 residues. The gene calls are TRBV11-2 and TRBJ2-7; D unresolved. Sequences were obtained from blood. The receptor comes from a girl aged 5-17 years with multiple sclerosis. CDR3 sequence reads: CASSPLAYEQYF. CDR3 bases: TGTGCCAGCAGCCCCCTCGCCTATGAGCAGTACTTC.